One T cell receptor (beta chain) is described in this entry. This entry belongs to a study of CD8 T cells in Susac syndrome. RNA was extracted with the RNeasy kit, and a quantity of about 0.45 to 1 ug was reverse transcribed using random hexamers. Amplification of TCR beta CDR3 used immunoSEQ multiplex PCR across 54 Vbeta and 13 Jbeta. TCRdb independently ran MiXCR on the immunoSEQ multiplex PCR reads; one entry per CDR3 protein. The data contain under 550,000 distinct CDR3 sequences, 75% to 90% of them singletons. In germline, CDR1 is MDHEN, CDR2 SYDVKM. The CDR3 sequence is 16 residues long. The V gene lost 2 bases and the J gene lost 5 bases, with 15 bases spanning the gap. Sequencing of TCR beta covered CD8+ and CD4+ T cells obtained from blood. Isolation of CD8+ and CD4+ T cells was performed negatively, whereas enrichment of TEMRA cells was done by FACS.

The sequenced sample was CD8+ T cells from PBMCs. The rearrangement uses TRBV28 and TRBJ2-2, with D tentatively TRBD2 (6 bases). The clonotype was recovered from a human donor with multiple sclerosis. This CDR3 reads CASSLDSRGLTGELFF. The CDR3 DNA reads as TGTGCCAGCAGTTTAGACTCACGGGGGTTGACCGGGGAGCTGTTTTTT.